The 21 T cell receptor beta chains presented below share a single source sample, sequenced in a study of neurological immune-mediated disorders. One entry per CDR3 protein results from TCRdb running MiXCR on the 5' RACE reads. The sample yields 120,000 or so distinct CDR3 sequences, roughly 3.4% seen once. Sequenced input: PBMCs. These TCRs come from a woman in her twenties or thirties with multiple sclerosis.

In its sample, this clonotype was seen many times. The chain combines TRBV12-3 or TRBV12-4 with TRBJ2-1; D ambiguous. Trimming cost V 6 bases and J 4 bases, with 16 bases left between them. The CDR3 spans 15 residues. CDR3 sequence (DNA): TGTGCCAGCAGCCCCCCCACTTTAGGGTACAATGAGCAGTTCTTC. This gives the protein CASSPPTLGYNEQFF.

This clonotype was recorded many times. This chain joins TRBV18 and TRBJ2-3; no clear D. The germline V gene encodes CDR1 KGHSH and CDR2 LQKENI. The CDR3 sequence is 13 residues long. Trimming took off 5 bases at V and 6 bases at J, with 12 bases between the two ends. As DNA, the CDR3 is TGTGCCAGCTCATCCAACAGCGAGGATACGCAGTATTTT. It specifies CASSSNSEDTQYF.

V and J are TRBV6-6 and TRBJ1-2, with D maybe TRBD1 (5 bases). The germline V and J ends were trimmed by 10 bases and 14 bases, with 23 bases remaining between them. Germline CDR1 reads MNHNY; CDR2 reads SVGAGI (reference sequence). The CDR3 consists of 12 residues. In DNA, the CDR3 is TGTGCCATCAGCCTAAATAGACAGTCACAAACCTTC. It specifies CAISLNRQSQTF.

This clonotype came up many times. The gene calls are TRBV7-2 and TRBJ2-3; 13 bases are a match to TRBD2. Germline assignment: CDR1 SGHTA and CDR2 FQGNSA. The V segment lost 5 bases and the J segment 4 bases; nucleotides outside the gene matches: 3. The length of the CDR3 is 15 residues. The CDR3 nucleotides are TGTGCCAGCAGCCGGACTAGCGGGAGAGCAGATACGCAGTATTTT. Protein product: CASSRTSGRADTQYF.

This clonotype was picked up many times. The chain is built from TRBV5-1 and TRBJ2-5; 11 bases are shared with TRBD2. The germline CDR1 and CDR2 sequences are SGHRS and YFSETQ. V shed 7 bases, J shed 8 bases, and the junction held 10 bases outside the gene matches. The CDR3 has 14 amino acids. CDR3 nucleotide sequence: TGCGCCAGCGGGCCGGGACTAGCGGAACCTACCCAGTACTTC. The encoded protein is CASGPGLAEPTQYF.

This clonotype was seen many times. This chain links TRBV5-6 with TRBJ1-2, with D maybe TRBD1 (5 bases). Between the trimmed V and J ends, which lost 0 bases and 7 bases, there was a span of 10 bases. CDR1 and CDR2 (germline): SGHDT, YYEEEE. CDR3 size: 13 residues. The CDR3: CASSLGGLGGYTF. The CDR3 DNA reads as TGTGCCAGCAGCTTGGGGGGGTTAGGTGGCTACACCTTC.

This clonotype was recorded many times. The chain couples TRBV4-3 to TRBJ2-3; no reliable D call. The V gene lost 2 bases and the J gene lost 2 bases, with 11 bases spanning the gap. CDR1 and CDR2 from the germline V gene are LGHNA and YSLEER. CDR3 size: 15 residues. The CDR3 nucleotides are TGCGCCAGCAGCCAAATGCTGGCGGCCACAGATACGCAGTATTTT. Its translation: CASSQMLAATDTQYF.

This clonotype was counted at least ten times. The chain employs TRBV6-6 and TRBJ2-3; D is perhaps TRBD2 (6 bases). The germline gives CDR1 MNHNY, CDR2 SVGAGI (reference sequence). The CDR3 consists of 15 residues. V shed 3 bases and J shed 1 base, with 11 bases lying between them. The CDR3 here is CASSYGSGRTDTQYF. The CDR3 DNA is TGTGCCAGCAGTTATGGTAGCGGCCGCACAGATACGCAGTATTTT.

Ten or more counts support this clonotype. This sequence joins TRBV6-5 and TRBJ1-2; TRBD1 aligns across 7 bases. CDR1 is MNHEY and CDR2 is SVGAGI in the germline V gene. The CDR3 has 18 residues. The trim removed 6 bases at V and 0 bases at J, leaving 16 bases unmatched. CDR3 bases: TGTGCCAGCAGCCGACGTGGCGGGACAGCCCCTTCTAACTATGGCTACACCTTC. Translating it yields CASSRRGGTAPSNYGYTF.

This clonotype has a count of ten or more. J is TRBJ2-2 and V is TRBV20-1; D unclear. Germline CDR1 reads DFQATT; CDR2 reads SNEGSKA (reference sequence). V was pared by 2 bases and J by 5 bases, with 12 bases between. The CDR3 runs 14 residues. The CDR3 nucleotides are TGCAGTGCTAGACAGGACGAATTAACCGGGGAGCTGTTTTTT. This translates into CSARQDELTGELFF.

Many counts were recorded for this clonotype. For the CDR3, the DNA is TGTGCCAGCGGCTGGATCAATGGCTACACCTTC. Translated, it gives CASGWINGYTF. The V and J genes are TRBV9 and TRBJ1-2; D gene uncertain. The CDR3 is 11 amino acids. V shed 7 bases and J shed 6 bases, with 10 bases lying between them. Germline CDR1 is SGDLS and CDR2 is YYNGEE. Supplemented by reference TRBV9 and TRBJ1-2, the full variable domain reads DSGVTQTPKHLITATGQRVTLRCSPRSGDLSVYWYQQSLDQGLQFLIQYYNGEERAKGNILERFSAQQFPDLHSELNLSSLELGDSALYFCASGWINGYTFGSGTRLTVV.

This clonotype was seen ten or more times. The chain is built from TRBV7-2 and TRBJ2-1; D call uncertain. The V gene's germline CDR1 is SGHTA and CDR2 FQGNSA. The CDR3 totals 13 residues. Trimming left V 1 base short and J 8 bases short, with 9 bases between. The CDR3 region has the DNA TGTGCCAGCAGCTTAGAGTTTGTCGATGAGCAGTTCTTC. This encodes CASSLEFVDEQFF. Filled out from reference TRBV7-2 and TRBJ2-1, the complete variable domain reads GAGVSQSPSNKVTEKGKDVELRCDPISGHTALYWYRQSLGQGLEFLIYFQGNSAPDKSGLPSDRFSAERTGGSVSTLTIQRTQQEDSAVYLCASSLEFVDEQFFGPGTRLTVL.

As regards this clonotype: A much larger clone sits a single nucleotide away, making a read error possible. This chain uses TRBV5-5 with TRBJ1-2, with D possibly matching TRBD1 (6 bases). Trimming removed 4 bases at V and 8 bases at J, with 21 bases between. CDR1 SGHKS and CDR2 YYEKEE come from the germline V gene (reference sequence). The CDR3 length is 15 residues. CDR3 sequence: CASSETAGRGGGYTF. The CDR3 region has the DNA TGTGCCAGCAGCGAGACCGCCGGCAGGGGAGGAGGCTACACCTTC.

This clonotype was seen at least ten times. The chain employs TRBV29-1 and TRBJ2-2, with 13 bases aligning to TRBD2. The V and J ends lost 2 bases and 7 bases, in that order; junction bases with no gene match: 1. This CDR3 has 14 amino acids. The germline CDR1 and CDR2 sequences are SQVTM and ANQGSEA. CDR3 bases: TGCAGCGTTGAAAGGACTAGCGGGAGCGGGGAGCTGTTTTTT. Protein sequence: CSVERTSGSGELFF.

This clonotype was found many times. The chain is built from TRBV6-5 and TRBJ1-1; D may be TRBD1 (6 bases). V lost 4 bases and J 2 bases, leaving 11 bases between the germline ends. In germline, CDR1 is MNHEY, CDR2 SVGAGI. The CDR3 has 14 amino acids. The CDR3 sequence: CASSSSGVNTEAFF. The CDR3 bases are TGTGCCAGCAGTTCATCAGGGGTTAACACTGAAGCTTTCTTT.

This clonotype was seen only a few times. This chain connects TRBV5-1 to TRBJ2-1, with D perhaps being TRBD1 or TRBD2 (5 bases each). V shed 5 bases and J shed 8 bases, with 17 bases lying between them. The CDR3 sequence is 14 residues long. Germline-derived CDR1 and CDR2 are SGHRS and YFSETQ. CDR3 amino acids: CASSRGNRLDEQFF. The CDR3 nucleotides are TGCGCCAGCAGTCGGGGCAATAGGCTCGATGAGCAGTTCTTC.

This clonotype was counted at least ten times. CDR3 loop: CSARVYGRVMDTQYF. Here the CDR3 DNA reads TGCAGTGCTAGAGTTTACGGGAGGGTAATGGATACGCAGTATTTT. This sequence joins TRBV20-1 and TRBJ2-3; the match to TRBD2 covers 8 bases. This CDR3 contains 15 residues. V was clipped by 1 base and J by 6 bases; unmatched bases: 9. Per germline, CDR1 DFQATT and CDR2 SNEGSKA (reference sequence).

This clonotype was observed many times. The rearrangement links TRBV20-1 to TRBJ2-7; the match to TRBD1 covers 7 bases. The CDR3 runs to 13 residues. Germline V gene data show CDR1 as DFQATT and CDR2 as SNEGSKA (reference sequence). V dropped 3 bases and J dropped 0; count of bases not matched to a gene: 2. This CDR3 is CSASDRVSYEQYF. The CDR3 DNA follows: TGCAGTGCTAGCGACAGGGTCTCCTACGAGCAGTACTTC.

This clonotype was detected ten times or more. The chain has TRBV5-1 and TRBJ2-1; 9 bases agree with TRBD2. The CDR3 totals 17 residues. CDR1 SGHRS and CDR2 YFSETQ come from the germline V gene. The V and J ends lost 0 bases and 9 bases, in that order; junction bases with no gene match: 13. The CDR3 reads CASSLELAGAPVTEQFF. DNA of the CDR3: TGCGCCAGCAGCTTGGAATTAGCGGGGGCTCCGGTCACTGAGCAGTTCTTC.

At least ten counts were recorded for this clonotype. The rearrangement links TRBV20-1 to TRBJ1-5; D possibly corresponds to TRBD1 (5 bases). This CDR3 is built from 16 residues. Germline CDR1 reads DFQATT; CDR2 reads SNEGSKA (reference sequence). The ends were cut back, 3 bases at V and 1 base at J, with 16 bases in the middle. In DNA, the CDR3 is TGCAGTGCTAGGGGAAAAGGGGATGAGAGCAATCAGCCCCAGCATTTT. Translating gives CSARGKGDESNQPQHF.

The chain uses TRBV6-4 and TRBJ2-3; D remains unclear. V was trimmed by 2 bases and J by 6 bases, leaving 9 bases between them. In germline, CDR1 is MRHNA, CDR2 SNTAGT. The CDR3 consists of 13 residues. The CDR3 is CASSDRAEDTQYF. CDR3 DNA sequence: TGTGCCAGCAGTGACCGGGCCGAGGATACGCAGTATTTT.